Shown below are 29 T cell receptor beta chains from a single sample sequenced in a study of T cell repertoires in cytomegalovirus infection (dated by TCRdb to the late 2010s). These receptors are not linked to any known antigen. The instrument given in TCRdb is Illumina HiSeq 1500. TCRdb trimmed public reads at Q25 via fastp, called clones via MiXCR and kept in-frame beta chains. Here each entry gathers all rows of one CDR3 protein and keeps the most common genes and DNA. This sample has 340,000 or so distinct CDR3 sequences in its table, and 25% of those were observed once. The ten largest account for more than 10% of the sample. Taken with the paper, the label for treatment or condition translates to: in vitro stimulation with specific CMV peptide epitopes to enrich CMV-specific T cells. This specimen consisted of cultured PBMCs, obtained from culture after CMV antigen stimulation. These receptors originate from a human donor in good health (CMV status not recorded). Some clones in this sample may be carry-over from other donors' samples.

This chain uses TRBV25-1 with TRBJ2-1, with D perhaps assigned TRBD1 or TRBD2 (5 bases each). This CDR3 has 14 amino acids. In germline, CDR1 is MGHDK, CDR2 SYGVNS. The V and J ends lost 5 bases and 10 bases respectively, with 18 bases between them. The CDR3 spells CASSLSGTPGEQFF. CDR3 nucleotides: TGTGCCAGCAGTTTGTCCGGGACCCCGGGGGAGCAGTTCTTC.

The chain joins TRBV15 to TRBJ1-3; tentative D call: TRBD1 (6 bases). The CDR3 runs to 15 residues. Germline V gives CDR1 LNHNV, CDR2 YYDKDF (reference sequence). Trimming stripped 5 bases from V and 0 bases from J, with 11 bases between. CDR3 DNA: TGTGCCACCAGCTCTGGACAGTACTCTGGAAACACCATATATTTT. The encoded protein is CATSSGQYSGNTIYF.

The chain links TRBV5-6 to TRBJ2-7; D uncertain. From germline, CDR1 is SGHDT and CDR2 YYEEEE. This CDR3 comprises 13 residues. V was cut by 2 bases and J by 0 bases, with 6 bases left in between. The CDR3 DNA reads TGTGCCAGCAGCTTCTACAGCTCCTACGAGCAGTACGTC. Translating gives CASSFYSSYEQYV.

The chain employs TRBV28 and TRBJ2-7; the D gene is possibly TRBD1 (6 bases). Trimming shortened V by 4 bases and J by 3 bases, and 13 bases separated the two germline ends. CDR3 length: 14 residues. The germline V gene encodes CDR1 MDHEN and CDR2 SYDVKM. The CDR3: CASSSPSGVYEQYV. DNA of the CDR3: TGTGCCAGCAGTTCTCCCTCAGGGGTCTACGAGCAGTACGTC.

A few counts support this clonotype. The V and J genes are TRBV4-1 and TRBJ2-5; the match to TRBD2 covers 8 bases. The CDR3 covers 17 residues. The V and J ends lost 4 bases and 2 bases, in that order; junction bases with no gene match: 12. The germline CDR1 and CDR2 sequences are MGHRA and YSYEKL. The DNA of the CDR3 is TGCGCCAGCAGCCGACTATCTCTAGCGGGCAAACAAGAGACCCAGTACTTC. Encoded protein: CASSRLSLAGKQETQYF.

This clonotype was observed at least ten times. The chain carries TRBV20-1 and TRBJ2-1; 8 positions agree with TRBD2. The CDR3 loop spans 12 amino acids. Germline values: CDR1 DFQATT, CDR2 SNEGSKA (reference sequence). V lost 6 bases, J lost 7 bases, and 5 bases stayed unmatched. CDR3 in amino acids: CSAPLAGNEQFF. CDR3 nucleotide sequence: TGCAGTGCGCCGTTAGCGGGAAATGAGCAGTTCTTC.

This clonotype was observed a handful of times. Here the CDR3 reads CASSGSGTRTDTQYF. The DNA of the CDR3 is TGTGCCAGCAGCGGATCCGGGACTAGAACAGATACGCAGTATTTT. The chain carries TRBV7-9 and TRBJ2-3; 8 bases match TRBD2. With V trimmed by 5 bases and J by 3 bases, 7 bases remained unmatched. Per germline, CDR1 SEHNR and CDR2 FQNEAQ (reference sequence). The CDR3 spans 15 residues.

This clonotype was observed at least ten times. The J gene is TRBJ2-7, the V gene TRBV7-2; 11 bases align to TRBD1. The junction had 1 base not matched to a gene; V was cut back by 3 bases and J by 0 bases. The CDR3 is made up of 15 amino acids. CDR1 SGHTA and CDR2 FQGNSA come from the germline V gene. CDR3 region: CASSFGTGGSYEQYV. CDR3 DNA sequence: TGTGCCAGCAGCTTCGGGACAGGGGGCTCCTACGAGCAGTACGTC.

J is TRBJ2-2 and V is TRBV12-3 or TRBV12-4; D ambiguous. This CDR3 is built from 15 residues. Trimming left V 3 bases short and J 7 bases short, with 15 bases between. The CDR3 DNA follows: TGTGCCAGCAGTTTGGTTGAAGGGTTGAACGGGGAGCTGTTTTTT. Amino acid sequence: CASSLVEGLNGELFF.

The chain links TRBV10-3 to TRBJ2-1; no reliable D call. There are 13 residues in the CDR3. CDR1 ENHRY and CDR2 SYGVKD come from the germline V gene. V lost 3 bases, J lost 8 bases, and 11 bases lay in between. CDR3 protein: CAISENILYEQFF. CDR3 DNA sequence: TGTGCCATCAGTGAAAACATCCTCTATGAGCAGTTCTTC.

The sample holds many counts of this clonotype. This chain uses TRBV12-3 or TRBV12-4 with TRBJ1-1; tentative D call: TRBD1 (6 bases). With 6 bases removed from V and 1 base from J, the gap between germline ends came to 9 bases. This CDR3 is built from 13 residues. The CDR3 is CASRYRANTEAFF. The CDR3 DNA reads TGTGCCAGCAGGTACAGGGCGAACACTGAAGCTTTCTTT.

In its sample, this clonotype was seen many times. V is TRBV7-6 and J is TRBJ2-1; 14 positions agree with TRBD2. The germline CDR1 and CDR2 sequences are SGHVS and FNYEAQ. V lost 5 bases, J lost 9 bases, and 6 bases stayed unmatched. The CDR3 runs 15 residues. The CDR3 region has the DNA TGTGCCAGCAGCGAGGGACTAGCGGGAGCGGCTGAGCAGTTCTTC. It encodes CASSEGLAGAAEQFF.

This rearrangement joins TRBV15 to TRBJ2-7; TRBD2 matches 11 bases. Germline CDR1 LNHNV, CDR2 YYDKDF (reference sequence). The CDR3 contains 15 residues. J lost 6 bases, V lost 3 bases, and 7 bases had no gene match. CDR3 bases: TGTGCCACCAGCAGGGACCCTAGCGGGAGGTCCGAGCAGTACGTC. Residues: CATSRDPSGRSEQYV.

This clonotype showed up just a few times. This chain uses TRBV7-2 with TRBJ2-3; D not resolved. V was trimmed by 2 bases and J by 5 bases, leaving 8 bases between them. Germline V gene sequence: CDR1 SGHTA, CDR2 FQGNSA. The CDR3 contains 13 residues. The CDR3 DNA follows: TGTGCCAGCAGCTTACGCGTTATAGATACGCAGTATTTT. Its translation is CASSLRVIDTQYF.

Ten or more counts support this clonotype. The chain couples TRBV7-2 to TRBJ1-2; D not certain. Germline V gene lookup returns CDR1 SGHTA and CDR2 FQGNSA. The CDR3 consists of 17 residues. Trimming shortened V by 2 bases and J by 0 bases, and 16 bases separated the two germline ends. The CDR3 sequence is CASSLLSVGRSNYGYTF. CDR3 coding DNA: TGTGCCAGCAGCTTACTGTCAGTAGGCAGATCTAACTATGGCTACACCTTC.

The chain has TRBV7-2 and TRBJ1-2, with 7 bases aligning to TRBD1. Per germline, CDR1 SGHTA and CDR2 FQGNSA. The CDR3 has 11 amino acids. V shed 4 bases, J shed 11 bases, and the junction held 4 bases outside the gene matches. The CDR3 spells CASSSGQAYTF. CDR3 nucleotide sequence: TGTGCCAGCAGCTCCGGACAGGCGTACACCTTC.

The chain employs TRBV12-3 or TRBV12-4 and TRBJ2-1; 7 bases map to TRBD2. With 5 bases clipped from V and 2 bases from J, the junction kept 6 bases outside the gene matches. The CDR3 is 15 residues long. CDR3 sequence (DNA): TGTGCCAGCAGTCCGACTAGCCGGACCTACAATGAGCAGTTCTTC. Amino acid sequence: CASSPTSRTYNEQFF.

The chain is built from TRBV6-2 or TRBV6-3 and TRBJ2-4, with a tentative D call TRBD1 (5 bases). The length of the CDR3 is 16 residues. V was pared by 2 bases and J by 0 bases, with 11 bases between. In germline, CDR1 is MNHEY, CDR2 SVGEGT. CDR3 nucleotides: TGTGCCAGCAGTTACAGGGGCACTGTAGCCAAAAACATTCAGTACTTC. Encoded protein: CASSYRGTVAKNIQYF.

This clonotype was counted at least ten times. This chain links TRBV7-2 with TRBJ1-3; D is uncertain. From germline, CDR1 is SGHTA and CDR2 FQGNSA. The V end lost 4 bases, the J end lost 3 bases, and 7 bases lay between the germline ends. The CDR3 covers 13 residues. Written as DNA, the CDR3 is TGTGCCAGCAGCTCACAGAATGGAAACACCATATATTTT. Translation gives CASSSQNGNTIYF.

The CDR3, as DNA: TGTGCCAGCAGTTACTCGACCAGCGGGCCCTACAATGAGCAGTTCTTC. Its protein is CASSYSTSGPYNEQFF. The rearrangement links TRBV6-2 or TRBV6-3 to TRBJ2-1; D possibly corresponds to TRBD2 (6 bases). Deletions cut 0 bases from V and 2 bases from J, with 11 bases between. The CDR3 totals 16 residues. Germline values: CDR1 MNHEY, CDR2 SVGEGT.

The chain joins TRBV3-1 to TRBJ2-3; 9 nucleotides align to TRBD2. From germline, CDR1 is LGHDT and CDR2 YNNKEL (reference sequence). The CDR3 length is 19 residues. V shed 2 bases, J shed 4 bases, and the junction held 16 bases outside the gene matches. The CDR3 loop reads CASSQPTLPLAGLSDTQYF. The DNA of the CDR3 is TGTGCCAGCAGCCAACCAACACTGCCTCTAGCGGGACTGTCAGATACGCAGTATTTT.

This CDR3 reads CASSTFNEETQYF. As DNA, the CDR3 is TGTGCCAGCAGCACCTTCAATGAAGAGACCCAGTACTTC. This chain links TRBV9 with TRBJ2-5; D uncertain. Germline V gene data show CDR1 as SGDLS and CDR2 as YYNGEE. CDR3 length: 13 amino acids. Trimming took 4 bases from V and 3 from J, leaving 10 bases between them.

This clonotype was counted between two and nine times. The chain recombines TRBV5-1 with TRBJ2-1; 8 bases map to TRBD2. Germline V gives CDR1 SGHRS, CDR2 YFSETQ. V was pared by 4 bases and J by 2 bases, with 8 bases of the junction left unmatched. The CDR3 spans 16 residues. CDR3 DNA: TGCGCCAGCAGCCCGGGGGGGCAGGGTGCCTACAATGAGCAGTTCTTC. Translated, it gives CASSPGGQGAYNEQFF.

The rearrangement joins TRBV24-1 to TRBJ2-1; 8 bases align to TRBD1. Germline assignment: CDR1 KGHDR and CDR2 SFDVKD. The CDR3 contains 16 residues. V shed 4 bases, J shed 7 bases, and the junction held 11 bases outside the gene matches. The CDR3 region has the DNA TGTGCCACCAGTGAAAGAGACAGGGGATGGATGAATGAGCAGTTCTTC. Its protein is CATSERDRGWMNEQFF.

CDR3 bases: TGTGCCAGCAGCTTAGTGTCGGTGAAAGCTTTCTTT. It yields the protein CASSLVSVKAFF. The chain uses TRBV7-8 and TRBJ1-1; D gene unclear. The CDR3 has 12 residues. Germline V gene sequence: CDR1 SGHVS, CDR2 FQNEAQ. V dropped 1 base and J dropped 9 bases, with 9 bases sitting between them.

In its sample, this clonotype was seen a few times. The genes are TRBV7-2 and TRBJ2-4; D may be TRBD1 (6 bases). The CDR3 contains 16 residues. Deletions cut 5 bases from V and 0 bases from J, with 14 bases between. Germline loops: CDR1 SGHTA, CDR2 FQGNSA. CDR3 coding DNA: TGTGCCAGCAGCACCATGGGACAACTAGCCAAAAACATTCAGTACTTC. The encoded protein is CASSTMGQLAKNIQYF.

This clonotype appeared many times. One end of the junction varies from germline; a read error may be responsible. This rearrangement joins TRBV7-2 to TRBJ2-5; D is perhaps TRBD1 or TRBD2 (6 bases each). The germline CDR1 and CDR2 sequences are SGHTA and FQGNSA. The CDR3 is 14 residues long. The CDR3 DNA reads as TGTGCCAGCAGCTCGAACCGGGGGCAAGGGACCCAGTACTTC. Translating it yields CASSSNRGQGTQYF.

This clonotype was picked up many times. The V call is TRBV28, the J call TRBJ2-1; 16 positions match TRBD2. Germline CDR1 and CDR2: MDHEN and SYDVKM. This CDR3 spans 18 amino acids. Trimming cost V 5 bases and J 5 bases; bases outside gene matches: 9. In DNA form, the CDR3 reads TGTGCCAGCAGTGGGGATCCCGGGACTAGCGGGAGGGACAATGAGCAGTTCTTC. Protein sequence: CASSGDPGTSGRDNEQFF.

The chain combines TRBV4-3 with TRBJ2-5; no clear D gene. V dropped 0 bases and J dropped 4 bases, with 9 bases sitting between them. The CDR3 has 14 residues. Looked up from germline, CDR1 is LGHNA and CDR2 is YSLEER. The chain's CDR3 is CASSQDTLRETQYF. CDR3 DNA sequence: TGCGCCAGCAGCCAAGACACTTTAAGAGAGACCCAGTACTTC.